The 30 T cell receptor beta chains below come from one sample, sequenced in a study of OX40 agonist ivuxolimab in advanced cancers. TCRdb's copy holds only in-frame clones and misses some; the assay was immunoSEQ multiplex PCR. Of roughly 52,000 clones in the sample, about 83% were seen once. The sequencing used CD4+ or CD8+ T cells sorted from blood, collected in a trial of the OX40 agonist ivuxolimab. Receptors were obtained from an adult with an advanced solid tumor such as melanoma, head and neck, liver or kidney cancer.

The chain couples TRBV28 to TRBJ2-7; unclear D gene. The CDR3 contains 13 residues. Germline CDR1 MDHEN, CDR2 SYDVKM. Trimming removed 2 bases at V and 4 bases at J, with 9 bases between. The CDR3, as DNA: TGTGCCAGCAGTTTACCCCCAGTGTACGAGCAGTACTTC. Translation: CASSLPPVYEQYF.

This chain links TRBV19 with TRBJ1-4, with 8 bases that match TRBD1. The germline V gene encodes CDR1 LNHDA and CDR2 SQIVND (reference sequence). This CDR3 is 18 amino acids long. V lost 7 bases and J lost 9; bases outside the gene matches: 22. CDR3 residues: CASIRTGTGRERRKKLFF. CDR3 in DNA: TGTGCCAGTATTCGAACCGGGACAGGCAGGGAAAGGAGAAAAAAACTGTTTTTT.

The rearrangement joins TRBV5-1 to TRBJ2-6; D not resolved. Trimming left V 0 bases short and J 0 bases short, with 16 bases between. The germline gives CDR1 SGHRS, CDR2 YFSETQ. The CDR3 totals 19 residues. For the CDR3, the DNA is TGCGCCAGCAGCTTGGCGGCAGTAGTCCTCAACTCTGGGGCCAACGTCCTGACTTTC. This gives the protein CASSLAAVVLNSGANVLTF. Full variable domain (outside the CDR3, taken from reference TRBV5-1 and TRBJ2-6): KAGVTQTPRYLIKTRGQQVTLSCSPISGHRSVSWYQQTPGQGLQFLFEYFSETQRNKGNFPGRFSGRQFSNSRSEMNVSTLELGDSALYLCASSLAAVVLNSGANVLTFGAGSRLTVL.

J is TRBJ1-3 and V is TRBV18; D gene uncertain. The germline V and J ends were trimmed by 0 bases and 2 bases, with 8 bases remaining between them. From germline, CDR1 is KGHSH and CDR2 LQKENI. This CDR3 is 15 amino acids long. The CDR3 DNA is TGTGCCAGCTCACCACCGCTGGACCCTGGAAACACCATATATTTT. Translated: CASSPPLDPGNTIYF.

This clone has only a few counts. The chain links TRBV18 to TRBJ2-7; either TRBD1 or TRBD2 may fit D (5 bases each). V lost 0 bases and J lost 4, with 19 bases in between. The CDR3 runs 17 residues. Germline assignment: CDR1 KGHSH and CDR2 LQKENI. The CDR3 is CASSPPGLGQGAYEQYF. CDR3 in DNA: TGTGCCAGCTCACCACCGGGGCTCGGCCAGGGAGCGTACGAGCAGTACTTC.

This chain joins TRBV7-2 and TRBJ2-2, with a weak D call TRBD1 (5 bases). V was trimmed by 4 bases and J by 4 bases, leaving 13 bases between them. The CDR3 totals 15 residues. Looked up from germline, CDR1 is SGHTA and CDR2 is FQGNSA. The CDR3 is CASSWGGITTGELFF. The CDR3 DNA follows: TGTGCCAGCAGCTGGGGCGGCATAACCACCGGGGAGCTGTTTTTT.

The chain joins TRBV28 to TRBJ2-3; 7 bases match TRBD2. The J segment lost 4 bases and the V segment lost 3 bases, leaving 7 bases of the junction unmatched. Per germline, CDR1 MDHEN and CDR2 SYDVKM. The CDR3 is 15 amino acids. The CDR3 loop is CASSFGLVQADTQYF. The DNA for the CDR3 is TGTGCCAGCAGTTTCGGACTAGTTCAGGCAGATACGCAGTATTTT. The whole variable domain, filled in from reference TRBV28 and TRBJ2-3, reads DVKVTQSSRYLVKRTGEKVFLECVQDMDHENMFWYRQDPGLGLRLIYFSYDVKMKEKGDIPEGYSVSREKKERFSLILESASTNQTSMYLCASSFGLVQADTQYFGPGTRLTVL.

The rearrangement uses TRBV9 and TRBJ2-1, with TRBD2 matching 12 bases. Germline V lookup: CDR1 SGDLS, CDR2 YYNGEE. Trimming removed 0 bases from V and 5 bases from J; junction bases left unmatched: 3. The CDR3 sequence is 16 residues long. The CDR3 region is CASSVELAGGDNEQFF. The CDR3 coding sequence is TGTGCCAGCAGCGTAGAACTAGCGGGAGGCGACAATGAGCAGTTCTTC.

This chain links TRBV5-5 with TRBJ1-5; D gene uncertain. Trimming removed 4 bases from V and 0 bases from J, with 11 bases in between. Germline loops: CDR1 SGHKS, CDR2 YYEKEE (reference sequence). The CDR3 is 15 amino acids. This chain's CDR3 is CASSPVGLSNQPQHF. CDR3 in DNA: TGTGCCAGCAGCCCGGTTGGACTTAGCAATCAGCCCCAGCATTTT.

The chain employs TRBV7-2 and TRBJ1-4, with TRBD1 matching over 7 bases. This CDR3 has 16 amino acids. Germline CDR1 and CDR2: SGHTA and FQGNSA. The J segment lost 6 bases and the V segment lost 1 base, leaving 8 bases of the junction unmatched. In DNA, the CDR3 is TGTGCCAGCAGCTTAGTCAGGGGGACTCGAGATGAAAAACTGTTTTTT. It yields the protein CASSLVRGTRDEKLFF.

The chain recombines TRBV19 with TRBJ1-2; TRBD1 is a possible D gene (6 bases). The CDR3 extends over 15 amino acids. The V gene lost 4 bases and the J gene lost 4 bases, with 16 bases spanning the gap. The germline V gene encodes CDR1 LNHDA and CDR2 SQIVND (reference sequence). The CDR3 DNA reads as TGTGCCAGTAGTAACACAGGGCGCGCATCCTATGGCTACACCTTC. It encodes CASSNTGRASYGYTF. Variable domain in full (rest from reference TRBV19 and TRBJ1-2): DGGITQSPKYLFRKEGQNVTLSCEQNLNHDAMYWYRQDPGQGLRLIYYSQIVNDFQKGDIAEGYSVSREKKESFPLTVTSAQKNPTAFYLCASSNTGRASYGYTFGSGTRLTVV.

This chain links TRBV28 with TRBJ2-3; D may be TRBD2 (7 bases). This CDR3 spans 15 amino acids. With 6 bases removed from V and 2 bases from J, the gap between germline ends came to 15 bases. Germline V gene sequence: CDR1 MDHEN, CDR2 SYDVKM. CDR3 in amino acids: CASSPGGQNTDTQYF. The CDR3 DNA follows: TGTGCCAGCAGCCCGGGGGGACAAAACACAGATACGCAGTATTTT.

This clone was observed a few times. The chain joins TRBV7-9 to TRBJ2-7; TRBD1 might be the D (5 bases). The CDR3 has 14 amino acids. The V gene's germline CDR1 is SEHNR and CDR2 FQNEAQ (reference sequence). V lost 0 bases to trimming and J lost 5 bases, with 11 bases between them. The chain's CDR3 is CASSLAQGLDEQYF. The CDR3, as DNA: TGTGCCAGCAGCTTAGCCCAGGGTCTCGACGAGCAGTACTTC.

V is TRBV5-1 and J is TRBJ2-3; possible D gene TRBD2, 6 bases. With 5 bases removed from V and 2 bases from J, the gap between germline ends came to 12 bases. The CDR3 is made up of 14 amino acids. CDR1 is SGHRS, CDR2 YFSETQ, per germline. The DNA of the CDR3 is TGCGCCAGCAGTAACCGGGACTCCACAGATACGCAGTATTTT. It encodes CASSNRDSTDTQYF.

J is TRBJ2-5 and V is TRBV27; D call uncertain. CDR1 is MNHEY, CDR2 SMNVEV, per germline (reference sequence). The CDR3 is 13 amino acids. V lost 3 bases and J lost 7, with 12 bases in between. CDR3 region: CASSFNTRGTQYF. The CDR3 region has the DNA TGTGCCAGCAGTTTTAATACAAGAGGGACCCAGTACTTC.

This chain joins TRBV7-8 and TRBJ2-3; 12 bases align to TRBD2. The germline CDR1 and CDR2 sequences are SGHVS and FQNEAQ. V dropped 2 bases and J dropped 4; count of bases not matched to a gene: 13. CDR3 length: 19 residues. The CDR3 DNA follows: TGTGCCAGCAGCTTAAAGCTCTATCGACTAGCGGGAGTGTCAGATACGCAGTATTTT. Its protein is CASSLKLYRLAGVSDTQYF. Full variable domain (missing parts from reference TRBV7-8 and TRBJ2-3): GAGVSQSPRYKVAKRGQDVALRCDPISGHVSLFWYQQALGQGPEFLTYFQNEAQLDKSGLPSDRFFAERPEGSVSTLKIQRTQQEDSAVYLCASSLKLYRLAGVSDTQYFGPGTRLTVL.

V is TRBV9 and J is TRBJ1-3; 8 positions agree with TRBD1. The CDR3 loop spans 13 amino acids. After removal of 5 bases from V and 8 bases from J, the junction contained 6 bases not matched to a gene. Germline V CDR1 and CDR2: SGDLS, YYNGEE. The DNA of the CDR3 is TGTGCCAGCAGTGGTTACAGGGGGGACACCATATATTTT. Residues: CASSGYRGDTIYF.

V gene TRBV19 combines with J gene TRBJ1-3; the D is unclear. In germline, CDR1 is LNHDA, CDR2 SQIVND (reference sequence). The CDR3 length is 15 residues. Trimming removed 2 bases from V and 0 bases from J, with 8 bases in between. CDR3 residues: CASSIRGPSGNTIYF. CDR3 sequence (DNA): TGTGCCAGTAGTATACGAGGGCCCTCTGGAAACACCATATATTTT.

J is TRBJ1-6 and V is TRBV10-3; 12 bases fit TRBD1. In germline, CDR1 is ENHRY, CDR2 SYGVKD. CDR3 length equals 15 residues. The V segment lost 3 bases and the J segment 13 bases; nucleotides outside the gene matches: 7. The CDR3 nucleotides are TGTGCCATCAGTGACTCCGGGACAGGGGGCGGTCCCCTCCACTTT. Translating it yields CAISDSGTGGGPLHF.

The chain combines TRBV5-1 with TRBJ2-7, with 9 bases fitting TRBD1. Germline CDR1 reads SGHRS; CDR2 reads YFSETQ. The length of the CDR3 is 15 residues. Trimming removed 6 bases from V and 7 bases from J; junction bases left unmatched: 14. In nucleotides, the CDR3 is TGCGCCAGCACGCGAAAGGGACAGGGCGCGTGGGAGCAGTACTTC. This sequence encodes CASTRKGQGAWEQYF.

The chain is built from TRBV7-2 and TRBJ1-1; 7 nucleotides match TRBD1. This CDR3 is built from 13 residues. Germline-derived CDR1 and CDR2 are SGHTA and FQGNSA. Losses at the gene ends were 0 bases for V and 11 bases for J; bases not matched to a gene: 6. This CDR3 reads CASSLAGDRDAFF. In DNA, the CDR3 is TGTGCCAGCAGCTTAGCGGGTGACAGGGACGCTTTCTTT.

This sequence joins TRBV18 and TRBJ2-6, with D perhaps TRBD1 or TRBD2 (5 bases each). V was cut by 3 bases and J by 1 base, with 19 bases left in between. This CDR3 region has 19 residues. From germline, CDR1 is KGHSH and CDR2 LQKENI. The DNA of the CDR3 is TGTGCCAGCTCACCCGGTCCAGGGAAAGCGGATTCTGGGGCCAACGTCCTGACTTTC. Amino acids: CASSPGPGKADSGANVLTF.

The genes are TRBV28 and TRBJ2-7, with 12 positions matching TRBD2. J gave up 6 bases and V 2 bases, and 5 bases lay outside the gene matches. CDR1 and CDR2 (germline): MDHEN, SYDVKM. CDR3 length: 15 amino acids. In DNA form, the CDR3 reads TGTGCCAGCAGTTTAGTGGCTAGCGGGAGGGGCGAGCAGTACTTC. This sequence encodes CASSLVASGRGEQYF.

This clone was recorded a few times. The J gene is TRBJ1-2, the V gene TRBV28; TRBD1 agrees at 7 bases. From germline, CDR1 is MDHEN and CDR2 SYDVKM. This CDR3 is built from 17 residues. With V trimmed by 8 bases and J by 6 bases, 21 bases remained unmatched. In DNA, the CDR3 is TGTGCCAGCTCCAACGTCGGCAACCAGGGGGTTATAGATGGCTACACCTTC. Its protein product is CASSNVGNQGVIDGYTF.

The chain is built from TRBV9 and TRBJ2-7, with TRBD2 matching 9 bases. V lost 0 bases and J lost 5; bases outside the gene matches: 9. This CDR3 comprises 16 residues. Germline assignment: CDR1 SGDLS and CDR2 YYNGEE. CDR3 nucleotides: TGTGCCAGCAGCGTAGCGGATAGCGGGAGAAGAGACGAGCAGTACTTC. Its protein is CASSVADSGRRDEQYF. Full variable domain (missing parts from reference TRBV9 and TRBJ2-7): DSGVTQTPKHLITATGQRVTLRCSPRSGDLSVYWYQQSLDQGLQFLIQYYNGEERAKGNILERFSAQQFPDLHSELNLSSLELGDSALYFCASSVADSGRRDEQYFGPGTRLTVT.

The chain couples TRBV5-1 to TRBJ2-2, with TRBD2 matching 11 bases. Losses at the gene ends were 2 bases for V and 4 bases for J; bases not matched to a gene: 1. The CDR3 sequence is 15 residues long. Germline lookup yields CDR1 SGHRS and CDR2 YFSETQ. CDR3 region: CASSFLAGGTGELFF. As DNA, the CDR3 is TGCGCCAGCAGCTTCCTAGCGGGAGGCACCGGGGAGCTGTTTTTT.

V usage is TRBV7-9 and J usage is TRBJ2-5; D is undetermined. Trimming cost V 2 bases and J 5 bases, with 9 bases left between them. Looked up from germline, CDR1 is SEHNR and CDR2 is FQNEAQ (reference sequence). This CDR3 is built from 13 residues. This CDR3 is CASSLQRFETQYF. Here the CDR3 DNA reads TGTGCCAGCAGCTTACAAAGATTCGAGACCCAGTACTTC.

V and J are TRBV19 and TRBJ2-5; TRBD1 is a possible D gene (5 bases). The CDR3 consists of 16 residues. Looked up from germline, CDR1 is LNHDA and CDR2 is SQIVND (reference sequence). Trimming pared 6 bases from V and 0 bases from J, leaving 17 bases between. CDR3 nucleotides: TGTGCCAGTAGCTACGGTGGGGCAGGTAACCAAGAGACCCAGTACTTC. It translates to CASSYGGAGNQETQYF.

The V and J genes are TRBV18 and TRBJ2-5, with TRBD1 matching over 12 bases. The germline V gene has CDR1 KGHSH and CDR2 LQKENI. The CDR3 has 18 amino acids. Trimming cost V 1 base and J 11 bases; bases outside gene matches: 17. The CDR3 DNA sequence: TGTGCCAGCTCACCACTATACAACCCGGGACAGGGGGCTTGGGAGCAGTACTTC. Encoded protein: CASSPLYNPGQGAWEQYF.

The chain uses TRBV25-1 and TRBJ1-6, with D unclear. The germline CDR1 and CDR2 sequences are MGHDK and SYGVNS. The CDR3 has 14 amino acids. In DNA, the CDR3 is TGTGCTTGCAGCGGGGTACTGGGTAATTCACCCCTCCACTTT. It translates to CACSGVLGNSPLHF.